This T cell receptor (beta chain) is from a study of blood T cell repertoires in COVID-19. Across the whole study: Collection of acute and convalescent COVID-19 samples took place in the United States, Italy and Spain. Sample material is recorded as cDNA or gDNA derived from T cells, B-cell-depleted T cells, or PBMCs.

Original processing methods: From reference gene primer amplification, estimates of nucleated cell counts were derived. Here immunoSEQ multiplex PCR was the method, and the copy in TCRdb shows in-frame clones only, minus some. V and J calls and clone size are as listed in that table; D and trimming were resolved from the DNA. The sample holds around 95,000 clones; about 80% are singletons and the top ten take roughly a third. The CDR3 totals 13 residues. Trimming at V came to 3 bases and at J to 7 bases, leaving 6 bases not matched to a gene. Germline CDR1 MDHEN, CDR2 SYDVKM. The genes are TRBV28 and TRBJ2-7, with 7 positions matching TRBD1. This clonotype originated in a man aged 65 to 79 with active or convalescent COVID-19. Sequenced sample: peripheral blood. The CDR3 sequence is CASSFEGAWEQYF. Written as DNA, the CDR3 is TGTGCCAGCAGTTTTGAGGGGGCTTGGGAGCAGTACTTC.